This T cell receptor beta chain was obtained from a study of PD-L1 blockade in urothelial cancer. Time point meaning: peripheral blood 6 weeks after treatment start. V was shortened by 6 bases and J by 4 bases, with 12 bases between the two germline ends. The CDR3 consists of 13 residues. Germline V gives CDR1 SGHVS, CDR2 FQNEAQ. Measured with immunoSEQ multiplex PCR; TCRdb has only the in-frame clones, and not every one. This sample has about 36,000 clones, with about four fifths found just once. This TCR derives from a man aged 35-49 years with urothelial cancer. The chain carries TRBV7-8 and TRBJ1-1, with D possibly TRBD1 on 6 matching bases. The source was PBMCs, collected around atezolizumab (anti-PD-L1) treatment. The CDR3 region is CASSPGARTEAFF. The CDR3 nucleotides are TGTGCCAGCAGTCCAGGGGCTCGCACTGAAGCTTTCTTT.